Presented here are 6 T cell receptor beta chains from one specimen sequenced in a study of response to subunit inactivated influenza vaccine. TCRdb re-analysed the RT-PCR reads in MiXCR, keeping a single row per CDR3 protein. The sample has under 200,000 distinct CDR3 sequences; approximately 12% are singletons. The sample was also linked to a second study, of T cells expressing NK-cell markers. This second study says: The authors generated TCR beta cDNA through 5'RACE template switching with UMIs.

The starting material was CD8+ T cells sorted from PBMCs, obtained 11 to 12 days after vaccination. The receptors stem from a man aged 50 to 60 who received an inactivated influenza vaccine.

The chain has TRBV7-9 and TRBJ2-1, with D perhaps matching TRBD1 (6 bases). Germline CDR1 is SEHNR and CDR2 is FQNEAQ (reference sequence). V was clipped by 5 bases and J by 0 bases, with 14 bases between them. CDR3 length equals 16 residues. CDR3 in DNA: TGTGCCAGCAGCCCCGGAACAGGGCCCTCCTACAATGAGCAGTTCTTC. It codes for CASSPGTGPSYNEQFF.

This clonotype was seen ten or more times. The chain couples TRBV4-1 to TRBJ2-1, with 10 bases aligning to TRBD1. This CDR3 has 16 residues. J was trimmed by 8 bases and V by 0 bases; bases with no gene match: 7. Germline CDR1 MGHRA, CDR2 YSYEKL. The CDR3 DNA is TGCGCCAGCAGCCAAGAATCGACAGGGGGCTGGCATGAGCAGTTCTTC. It is translated as CASSQESTGGWHEQFF.

The V and J genes are TRBV20-1 and TRBJ1-4; 7 bases are a match to TRBD1. With V trimmed by 3 bases and J by 5 bases, 9 bases remained unmatched. The V gene's germline CDR1 is DFQATT and CDR2 SNEGSKA (reference sequence). The CDR3 consists of 15 residues. The CDR3 DNA reads TGCAGTGCTAGGCTTCTCGGGACAGCGAATGAAAAACTGTTTTTT. Translated, it gives CSARLLGTANEKLFF.

This chain joins TRBV30 and TRBJ2-1, with 11 bases fitting TRBD2. Germline trimming cut 0 bases from V and 9 bases from J; bases unmatched to any gene: 4. The CDR3 is 14 residues long. CDR1 GTSNPN and CDR2 SVGIG come from the germline V gene (reference sequence). CDR3 loop: CAWSVLTSGAEQFF. The CDR3 DNA is TGTGCCTGGAGTGTATTGACTAGCGGGGCTGAGCAGTTCTTC. The entire variable domain, with the rest obtained from reference TRBV30 and TRBJ2-1, is as follows: SQTIHQWPATLVQPVGSPLSLECTVEGTSNPNLYWYRQAAGRGLQLLFYSVGIGQISSEVPQNLSASRPQDRQFILSSKKLLLSDSGFYLCAWSVLTSGAEQFFGPGTRLTVL.

This clonotype has more than one count but fewer than ten. This chain connects TRBV20-1 to TRBJ2-7; D perhaps matches TRBD1 (5 bases). The germline gives CDR1 DFQATT, CDR2 SNEGSKA (reference sequence). The length of the CDR3 is 13 residues. Trimming took 6 bases from V and 2 from J, leaving 14 bases between them. CDR3 in amino acids: CSAVGQGPYEQYF. The CDR3, as DNA: TGCAGTGCCGTAGGGCAGGGCCCCTACGAGCAGTACTTC.

The genes are TRBV4-3 and TRBJ1-1, with D possibly being TRBD1 (5 bases). V dropped 0 bases and J dropped 1 base, with 12 bases sitting between them. Per germline, CDR1 LGHNA and CDR2 YSLEER. The CDR3 extends over 16 amino acids. The CDR3 DNA sequence: TGCGCCAGCAGCCAAGAACTCAGGGCGGGGAACACTGAAGCTTTCTTT. This sequence encodes CASSQELRAGNTEAFF.